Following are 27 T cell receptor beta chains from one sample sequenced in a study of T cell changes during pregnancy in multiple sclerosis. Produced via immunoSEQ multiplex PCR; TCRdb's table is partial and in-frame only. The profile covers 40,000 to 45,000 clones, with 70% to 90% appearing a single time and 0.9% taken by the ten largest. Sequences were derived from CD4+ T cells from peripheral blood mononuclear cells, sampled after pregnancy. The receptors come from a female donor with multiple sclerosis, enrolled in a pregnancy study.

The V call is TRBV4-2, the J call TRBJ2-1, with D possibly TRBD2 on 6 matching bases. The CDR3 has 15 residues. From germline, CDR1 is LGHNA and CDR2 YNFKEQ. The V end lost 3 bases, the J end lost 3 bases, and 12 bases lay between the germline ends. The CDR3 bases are TGTGCCAGCAGCCATCGGGGGACCCTCTACAATGAGCAGTTCTTC. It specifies CASSHRGTLYNEQFF.

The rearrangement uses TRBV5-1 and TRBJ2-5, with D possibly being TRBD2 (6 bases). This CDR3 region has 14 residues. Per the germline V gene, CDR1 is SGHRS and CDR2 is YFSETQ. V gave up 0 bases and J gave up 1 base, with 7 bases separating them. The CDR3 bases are TGCGCCAGCAGCTTGGTGGGGGGCCAAGAGACCCAGTACTTC. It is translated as CASSLVGGQETQYF. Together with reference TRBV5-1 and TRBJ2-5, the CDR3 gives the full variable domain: KAGVTQTPRYLIKTRGQQVTLSCSPISGHRSVSWYQQTPGQGLQFLFEYFSETQRNKGNFPGRFSGRQFSNSRSEMNVSTLELGDSALYLCASSLVGGQETQYFGPGTRLLVL.

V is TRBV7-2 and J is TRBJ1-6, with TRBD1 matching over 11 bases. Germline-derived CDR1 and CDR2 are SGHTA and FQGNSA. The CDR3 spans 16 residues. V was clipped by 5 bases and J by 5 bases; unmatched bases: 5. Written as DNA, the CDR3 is TGTGCCAGCAGCACCAGGACAGGGGGCAATAATTCACCCCTCCACTTT. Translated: CASSTRTGGNNSPLHF.

The CDR3 region is CATDLYGVGEQFF. In nucleotides, the CDR3 is TGTGCCACCGACTTATACGGTGTCGGTGAGCAGTTCTTC. The rearrangement uses TRBV2 and TRBJ2-1, with no clear D. The CDR3 spans 13 residues. Germline V gene data show CDR1 as SNHLY and CDR2 as FYNNEI. Trimming removed 10 bases at V and 9 bases at J, with 19 bases between. The full variable domain, completed using reference TRBV2 and TRBJ2-1, is EPEVTQTPSHQVTQMGQEVILRCVPISNHLYFYWYRQILGQKVEFLVSFYNNEISEKSEIFDDQFSVERPDGSNFTLKIRSTKLEDSAMYFCATDLYGVGEQFFGPGTRLTVL.

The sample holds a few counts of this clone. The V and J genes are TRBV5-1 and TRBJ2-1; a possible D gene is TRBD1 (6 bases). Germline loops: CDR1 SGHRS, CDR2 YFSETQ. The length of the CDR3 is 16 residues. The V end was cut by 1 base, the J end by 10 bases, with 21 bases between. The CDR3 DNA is TGCGCCAGCAGCTTGAATGTTGGGGGCACTGGAGAGGAGCAGTTCTTC. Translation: CASSLNVGGTGEEQFF.

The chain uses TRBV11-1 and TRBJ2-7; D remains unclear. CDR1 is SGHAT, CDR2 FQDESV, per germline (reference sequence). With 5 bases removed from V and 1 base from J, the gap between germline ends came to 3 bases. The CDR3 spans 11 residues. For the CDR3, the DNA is TGTGCCAGCAGCCCTTCCTACGAGCAGTACTTC. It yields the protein CASSPSYEQYF.

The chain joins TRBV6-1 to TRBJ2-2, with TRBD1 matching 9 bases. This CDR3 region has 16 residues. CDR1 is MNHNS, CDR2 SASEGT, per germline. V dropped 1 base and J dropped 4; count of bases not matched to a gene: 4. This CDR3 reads CASSEGGTGPTGELFF. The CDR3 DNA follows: TGTGCCAGCAGTGAAGGGGGGACAGGGCCCACCGGGGAGCTGTTTTTT.

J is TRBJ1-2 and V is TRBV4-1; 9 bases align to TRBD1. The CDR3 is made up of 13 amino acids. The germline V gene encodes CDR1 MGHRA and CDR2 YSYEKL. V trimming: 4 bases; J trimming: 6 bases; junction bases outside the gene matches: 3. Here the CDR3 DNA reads TGCGCCAGCAGCCTCCGGACAGGGGATGGCTACACCTTC. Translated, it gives CASSLRTGDGYTF.

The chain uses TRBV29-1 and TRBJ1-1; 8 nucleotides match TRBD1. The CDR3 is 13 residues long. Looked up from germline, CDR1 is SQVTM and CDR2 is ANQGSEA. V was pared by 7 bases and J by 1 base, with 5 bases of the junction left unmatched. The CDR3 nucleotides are TGCAGCGCTACCGGGACAGGGAACACTGAAGCTTTCTTT. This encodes CSATGTGNTEAFF.

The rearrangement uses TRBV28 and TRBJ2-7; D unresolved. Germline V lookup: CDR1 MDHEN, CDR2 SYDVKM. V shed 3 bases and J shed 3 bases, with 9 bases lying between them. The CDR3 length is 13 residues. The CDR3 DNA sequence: TGTGCCAGCAGTTTGGAGCGATACTACGAGCAGTACTTC. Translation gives CASSLERYYEQYF.

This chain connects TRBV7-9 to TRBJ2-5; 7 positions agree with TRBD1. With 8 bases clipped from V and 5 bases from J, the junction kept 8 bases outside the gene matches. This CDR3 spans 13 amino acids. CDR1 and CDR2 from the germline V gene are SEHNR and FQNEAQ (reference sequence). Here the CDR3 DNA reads TGTGCCAGCTGCAGAGGGGGCATTGAGACCCAGTACTTC. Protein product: CASCRGGIETQYF. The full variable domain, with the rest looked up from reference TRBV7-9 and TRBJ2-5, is DTGVSQNPRHKITKRGQNVTFRCDPISEHNRLYWYRQTLGQGPEFLTYFQNEAQLEKSRLLSDRFSAERPKGSFSTLEIQRTEQGDSAMYLCASCRGGIETQYFGPGTRLLVL.

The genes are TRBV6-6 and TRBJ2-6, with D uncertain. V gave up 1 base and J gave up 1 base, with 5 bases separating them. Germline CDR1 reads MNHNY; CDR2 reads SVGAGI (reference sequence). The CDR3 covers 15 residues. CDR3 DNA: TGTGCCAGCAGTTACTTGGCTTCTGGGGCCAACGTCCTGACTTTC. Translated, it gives CASSYLASGANVLTF.

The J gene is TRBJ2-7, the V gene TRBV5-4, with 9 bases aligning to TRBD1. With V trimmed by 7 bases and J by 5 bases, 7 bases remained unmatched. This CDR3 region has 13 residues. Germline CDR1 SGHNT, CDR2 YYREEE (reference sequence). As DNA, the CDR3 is TGTGCCAGCCAACAGGGGGCGCGGGACGAGCAGTACTTC. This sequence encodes CASQQGARDEQYF.

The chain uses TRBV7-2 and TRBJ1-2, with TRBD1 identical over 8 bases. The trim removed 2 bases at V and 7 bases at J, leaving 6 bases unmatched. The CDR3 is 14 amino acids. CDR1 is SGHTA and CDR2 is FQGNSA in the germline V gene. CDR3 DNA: TGTGCCAGCAGCTTATCAGGGGGCTCGGGTGGCTACACCTTC. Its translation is CASSLSGGSGGYTF. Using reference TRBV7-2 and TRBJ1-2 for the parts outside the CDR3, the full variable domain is GAGVSQSPSNKVTEKGKDVELRCDPISGHTALYWYRQSLGQGLEFLIYFQGNSAPDKSGLPSDRFSAERTGGSVSTLTIQRTQQEDSAVYLCASSLSGGSGGYTFGSGTRLTVV.

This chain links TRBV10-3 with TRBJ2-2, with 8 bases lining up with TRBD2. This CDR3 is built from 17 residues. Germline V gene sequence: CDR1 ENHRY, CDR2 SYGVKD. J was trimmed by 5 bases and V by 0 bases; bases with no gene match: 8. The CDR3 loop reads CAISESRAGAGTGELFF. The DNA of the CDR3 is TGTGCCATCAGTGAGTCTCGAGCGGGGGCGGGTACCGGGGAGCTGTTTTTT.

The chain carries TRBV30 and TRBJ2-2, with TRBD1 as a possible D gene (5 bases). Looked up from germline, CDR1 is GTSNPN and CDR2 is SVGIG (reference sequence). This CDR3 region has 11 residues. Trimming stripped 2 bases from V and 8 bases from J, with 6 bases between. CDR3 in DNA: TGTGCCTGGAGTAGGGGAGGGGAGCTGTTTTTT. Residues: CAWSRGGELFF.

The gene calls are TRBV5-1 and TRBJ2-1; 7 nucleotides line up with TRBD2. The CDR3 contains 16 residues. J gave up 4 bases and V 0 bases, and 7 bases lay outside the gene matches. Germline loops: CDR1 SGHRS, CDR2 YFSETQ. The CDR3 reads CASSLEAGGGYNEQFF. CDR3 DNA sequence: TGCGCCAGCAGCTTGGAGGCTGGGGGGGGTTACAATGAGCAGTTCTTC.

CDR3 amino acids: CASSLGLTHDYGYTF. DNA for the CDR3: TGCGCCAGCAGCTTGGGTCTAACGCACGACTATGGCTACACCTTC. The chain has TRBV5-1 and TRBJ1-2; D unresolved. The CDR3 has 15 amino acids. The ends were cut back, 0 bases at V and 3 bases at J, with 12 bases in the middle. Germline V CDR1 and CDR2: SGHRS, YFSETQ. Together with reference TRBV5-1 and TRBJ1-2, the CDR3 gives the full variable domain: KAGVTQTPRYLIKTRGQQVTLSCSPISGHRSVSWYQQTPGQGLQFLFEYFSETQRNKGNFPGRFSGRQFSNSRSEMNVSTLELGDSALYLCASSLGLTHDYGYTFGSGTRLTVV.

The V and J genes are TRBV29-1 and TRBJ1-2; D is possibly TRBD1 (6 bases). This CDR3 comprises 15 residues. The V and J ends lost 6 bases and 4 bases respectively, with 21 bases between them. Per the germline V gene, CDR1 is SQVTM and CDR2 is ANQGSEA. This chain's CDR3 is CSVAKEGGLSYGYTF. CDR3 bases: TGCAGCGTCGCCAAAGAGGGGGGGCTCAGCTATGGCTACACCTTC.

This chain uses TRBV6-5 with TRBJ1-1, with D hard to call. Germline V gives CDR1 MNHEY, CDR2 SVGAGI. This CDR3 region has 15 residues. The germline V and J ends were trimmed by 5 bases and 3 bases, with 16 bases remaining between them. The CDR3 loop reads CASSIRGGRYTEAFF. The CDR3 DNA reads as TGTGCCAGCAGTATCCGAGGTGGCCGCTACACTGAAGCTTTCTTT.

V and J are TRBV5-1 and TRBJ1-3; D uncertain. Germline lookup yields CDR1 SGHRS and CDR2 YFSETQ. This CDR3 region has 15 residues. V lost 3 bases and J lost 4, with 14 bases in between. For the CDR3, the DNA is TGCGCCAGCAGCTGGAATCCGGAGACCGGAAACACCATATATTTT. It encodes CASSWNPETGNTIYF.

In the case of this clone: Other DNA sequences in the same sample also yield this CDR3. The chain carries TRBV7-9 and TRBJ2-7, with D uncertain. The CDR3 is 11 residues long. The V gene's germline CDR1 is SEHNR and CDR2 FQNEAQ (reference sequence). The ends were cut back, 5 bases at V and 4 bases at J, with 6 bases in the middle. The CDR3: CASSRAYEQYF. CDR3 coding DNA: TGTGCCAGCAGCCGTGCGTACGAGCAGTACTTC.

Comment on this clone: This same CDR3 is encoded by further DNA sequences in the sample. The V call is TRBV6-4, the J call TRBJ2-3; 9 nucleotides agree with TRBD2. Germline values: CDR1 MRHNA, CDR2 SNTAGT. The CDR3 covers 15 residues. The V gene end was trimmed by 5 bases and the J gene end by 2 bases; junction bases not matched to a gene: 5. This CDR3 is CASSLSGGDTDTQYF. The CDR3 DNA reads TGTGCCAGCAGTCTTAGCGGGGGAGACACAGATACGCAGTATTTT.

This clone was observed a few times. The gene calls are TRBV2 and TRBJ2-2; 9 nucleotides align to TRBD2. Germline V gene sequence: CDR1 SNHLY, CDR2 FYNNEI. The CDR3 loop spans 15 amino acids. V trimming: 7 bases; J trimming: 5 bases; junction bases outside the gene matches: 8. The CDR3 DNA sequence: TGTGCCAGCAAGCTTGGCGGGGGGGTTACCGGGGAGCTGTTTTTT. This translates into CASKLGGGVTGELFF.

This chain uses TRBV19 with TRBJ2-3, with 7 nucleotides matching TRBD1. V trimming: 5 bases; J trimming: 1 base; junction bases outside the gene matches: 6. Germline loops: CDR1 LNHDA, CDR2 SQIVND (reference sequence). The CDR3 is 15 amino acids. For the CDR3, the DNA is TGTGCCAGTAGTTCCGACAGGGTGCGCACAGATACGCAGTATTTT. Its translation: CASSSDRVRTDTQYF.

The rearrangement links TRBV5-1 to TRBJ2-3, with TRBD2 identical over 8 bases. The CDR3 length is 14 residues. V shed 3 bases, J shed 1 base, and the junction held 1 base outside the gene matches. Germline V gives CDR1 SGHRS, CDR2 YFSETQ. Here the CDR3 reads CASSSGGGTDTQYF. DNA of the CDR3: TGCGCCAGCAGCTCGGGAGGGGGCACAGATACGCAGTATTTT.

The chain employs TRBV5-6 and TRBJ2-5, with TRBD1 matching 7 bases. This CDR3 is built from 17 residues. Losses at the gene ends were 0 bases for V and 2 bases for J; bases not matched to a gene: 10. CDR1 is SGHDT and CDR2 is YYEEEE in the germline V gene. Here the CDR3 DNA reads TGTGCCAGCAGCTTGGCGGGACAGTCAACTATACAAGAGACCCAGTACTTC. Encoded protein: CASSLAGQSTIQETQYF. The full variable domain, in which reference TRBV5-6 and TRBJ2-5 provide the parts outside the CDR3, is DAGVTQSPTHLIKTRGQQVTLRCSPKSGHDTVSWYQQALGQGPQFIFQYYEEEERQRGNFPDRFSGHQFPNYSSELNVNALLLGDSALYLCASSLAGQSTIQETQYFGPGTRLLVL.